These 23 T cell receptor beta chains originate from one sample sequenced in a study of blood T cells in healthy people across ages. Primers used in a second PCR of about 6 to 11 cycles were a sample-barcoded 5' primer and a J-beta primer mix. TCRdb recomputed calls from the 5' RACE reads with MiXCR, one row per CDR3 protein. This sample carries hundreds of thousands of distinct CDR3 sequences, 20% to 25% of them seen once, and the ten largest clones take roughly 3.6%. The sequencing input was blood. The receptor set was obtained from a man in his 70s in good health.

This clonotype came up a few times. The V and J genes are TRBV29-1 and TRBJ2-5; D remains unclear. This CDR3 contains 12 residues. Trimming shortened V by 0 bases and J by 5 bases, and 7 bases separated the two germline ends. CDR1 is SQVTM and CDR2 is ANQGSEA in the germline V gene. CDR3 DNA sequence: TGCAGCGTTGAAGAGCCCCGGGAGACCCAGTACTTC. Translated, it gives CSVEEPRETQYF. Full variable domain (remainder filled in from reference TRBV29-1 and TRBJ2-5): SAVISQKPSRDICQRGTSLTIQCQVDSQVTMMFWYRQQPGQSLTLIATANQGSEATYESGFVIDKFPISRPNLTFSTLTVSNMSPEDSSIYLCSVEEPRETQYFGPGTRLLVL.

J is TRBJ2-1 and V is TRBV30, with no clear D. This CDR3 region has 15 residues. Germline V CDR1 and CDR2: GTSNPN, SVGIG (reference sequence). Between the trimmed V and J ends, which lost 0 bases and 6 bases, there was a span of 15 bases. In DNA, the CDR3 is TGTGCCTGGAGTGTACGTCGGCAGCGAAGCAATGAGCAGTTCTTC. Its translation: CAWSVRRQRSNEQFF.

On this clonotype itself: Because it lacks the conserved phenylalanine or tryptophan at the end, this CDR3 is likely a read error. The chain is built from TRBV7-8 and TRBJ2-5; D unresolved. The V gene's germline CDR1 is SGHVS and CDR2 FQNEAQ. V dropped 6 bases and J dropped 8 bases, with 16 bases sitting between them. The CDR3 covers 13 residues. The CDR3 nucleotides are TGTGCCAGCAGGGGTAGTGTGATCGGAACCCAGTACTCC. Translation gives CASRGSVIGTQYS.

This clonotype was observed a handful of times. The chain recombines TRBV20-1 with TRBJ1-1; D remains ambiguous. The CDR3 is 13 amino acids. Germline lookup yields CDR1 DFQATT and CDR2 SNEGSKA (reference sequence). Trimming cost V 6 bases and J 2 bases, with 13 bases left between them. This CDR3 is CSAWRPLNTEAFF. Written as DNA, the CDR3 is TGCAGTGCCTGGAGGCCCCTCAACACTGAAGCTTTCTTT.

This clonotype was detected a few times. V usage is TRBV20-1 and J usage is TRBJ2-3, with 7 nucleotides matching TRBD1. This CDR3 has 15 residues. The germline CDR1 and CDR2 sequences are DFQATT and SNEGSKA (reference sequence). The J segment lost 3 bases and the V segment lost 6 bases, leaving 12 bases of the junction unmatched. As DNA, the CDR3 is TGCAGTGCCGGAGAGGTCAGGGGGAAGACAGATACGCAGTATTTT. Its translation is CSAGEVRGKTDTQYF.

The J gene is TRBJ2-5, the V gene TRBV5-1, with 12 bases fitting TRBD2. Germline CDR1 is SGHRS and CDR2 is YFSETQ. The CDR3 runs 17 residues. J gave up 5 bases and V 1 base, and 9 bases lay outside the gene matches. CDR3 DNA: TGCGCCAGCAGCTTGAGGACTAGCGGGATGGGCCGGGAGACCCAGTACTTC. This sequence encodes CASSLRTSGMGRETQYF.

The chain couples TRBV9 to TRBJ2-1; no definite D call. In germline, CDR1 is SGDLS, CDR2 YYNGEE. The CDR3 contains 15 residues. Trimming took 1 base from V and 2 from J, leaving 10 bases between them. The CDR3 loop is CASSVLSGAYNEQFF. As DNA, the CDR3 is TGTGCCAGCAGCGTACTCTCCGGAGCCTACAATGAGCAGTTCTTC.

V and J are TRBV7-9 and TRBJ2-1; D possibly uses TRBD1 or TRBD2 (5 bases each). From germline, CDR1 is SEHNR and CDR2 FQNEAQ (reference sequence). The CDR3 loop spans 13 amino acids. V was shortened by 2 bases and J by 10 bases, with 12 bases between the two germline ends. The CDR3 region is CASSLTRDVEQFF. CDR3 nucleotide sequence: TGTGCCAGCAGCTTAACTCGGGACGTCGAGCAGTTCTTC.

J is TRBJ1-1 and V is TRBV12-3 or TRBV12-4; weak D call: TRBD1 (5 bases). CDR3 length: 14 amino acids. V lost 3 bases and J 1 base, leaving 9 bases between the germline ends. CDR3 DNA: TGTGCCAGCAGTTTCCAGGGACCGAACACTGAAGCTTTCTTT. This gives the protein CASSFQGPNTEAFF.

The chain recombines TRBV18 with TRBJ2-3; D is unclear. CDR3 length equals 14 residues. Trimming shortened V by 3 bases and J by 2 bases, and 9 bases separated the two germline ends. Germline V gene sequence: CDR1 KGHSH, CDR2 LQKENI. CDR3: CASSPPGDTDTQYF. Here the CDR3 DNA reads TGTGCCAGCTCACCGCCGGGTGACACAGATACGCAGTATTTT.

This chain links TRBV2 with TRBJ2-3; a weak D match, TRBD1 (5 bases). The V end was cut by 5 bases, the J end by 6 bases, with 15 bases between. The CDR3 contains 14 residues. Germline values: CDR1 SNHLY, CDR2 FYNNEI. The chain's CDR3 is CASSLTERGDTQYF. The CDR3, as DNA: TGTGCCAGCAGTCTTACCGAAAGGGGTGATACGCAGTATTTT.

The CDR3, as DNA: TGTGCCAGTAGTTTCGACGCAGAAGGGGAGCAGTACTTC. Its protein product is CASSFDAEGEQYF. The chain joins TRBV19 to TRBJ2-7, with D hard to call. The V end was cut by 5 bases, the J end by 7 bases, with 15 bases between. Looked up from germline, CDR1 is LNHDA and CDR2 is SQIVND (reference sequence). The CDR3 is made up of 13 amino acids. Complete variable domain (other parts from reference TRBV19 and TRBJ2-7): DGGITQSPKYLFRKEGQNVTLSCEQNLNHDAMYWYRQDPGQGLRLIYYSQIVNDFQKGDIAEGYSVSREKKESFPLTVTSAQKNPTAFYLCASSFDAEGEQYFGPGTRLTVT.

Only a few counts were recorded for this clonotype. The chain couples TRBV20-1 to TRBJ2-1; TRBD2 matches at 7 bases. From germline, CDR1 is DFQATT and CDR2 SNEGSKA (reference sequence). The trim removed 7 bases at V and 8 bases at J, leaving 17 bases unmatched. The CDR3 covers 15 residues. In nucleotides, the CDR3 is TGCAGTGTTATAGCGTCTAGCGGAGCTCGGGATGAGCAGTTCTTC. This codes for CSVIASSGARDEQFF.

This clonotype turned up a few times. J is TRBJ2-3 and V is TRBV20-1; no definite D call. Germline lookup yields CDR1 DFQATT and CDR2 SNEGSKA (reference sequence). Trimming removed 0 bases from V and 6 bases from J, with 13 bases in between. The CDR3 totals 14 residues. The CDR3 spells CSARDVERADTQYF. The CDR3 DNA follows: TGCAGTGCTAGAGATGTTGAGCGAGCTGATACGCAGTATTTT.

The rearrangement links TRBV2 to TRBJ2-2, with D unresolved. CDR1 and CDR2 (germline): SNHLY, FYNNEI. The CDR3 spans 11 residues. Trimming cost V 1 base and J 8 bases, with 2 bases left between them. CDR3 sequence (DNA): TGTGCCAGCAGTGAAGATGGGGAGCTGTTTTTT. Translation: CASSEDGELFF. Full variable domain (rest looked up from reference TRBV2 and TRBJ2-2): EPEVTQTPSHQVTQMGQEVILRCVPISNHLYFYWYRQILGQKVEFLVSFYNNEISEKSEIFDDQFSVERPDGSNFTLKIRSTKLEDSAMYFCASSEDGELFFGEGSRLTVL.

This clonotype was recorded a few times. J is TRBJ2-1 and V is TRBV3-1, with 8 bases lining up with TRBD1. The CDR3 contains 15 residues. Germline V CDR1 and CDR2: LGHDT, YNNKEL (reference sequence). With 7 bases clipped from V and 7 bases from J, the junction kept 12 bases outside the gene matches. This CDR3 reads CASTETQGATNEQFF. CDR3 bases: TGTGCCAGCACCGAAACCCAGGGGGCGACGAATGAGCAGTTCTTC.

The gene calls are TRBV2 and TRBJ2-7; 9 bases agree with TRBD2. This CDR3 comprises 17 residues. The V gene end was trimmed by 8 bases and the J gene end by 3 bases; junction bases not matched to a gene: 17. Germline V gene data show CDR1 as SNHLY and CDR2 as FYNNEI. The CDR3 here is CASSIAGGTRGVYEQYF. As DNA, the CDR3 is TGTGCCAGCTCTATCGCGGGGGGGACTAGGGGTGTCTACGAGCAGTACTTC. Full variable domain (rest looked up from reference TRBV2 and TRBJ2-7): EPEVTQTPSHQVTQMGQEVILRCVPISNHLYFYWYRQILGQKVEFLVSFYNNEISEKSEIFDDQFSVERPDGSNFTLKIRSTKLEDSAMYFCASSIAGGTRGVYEQYFGPGTRLTVT.

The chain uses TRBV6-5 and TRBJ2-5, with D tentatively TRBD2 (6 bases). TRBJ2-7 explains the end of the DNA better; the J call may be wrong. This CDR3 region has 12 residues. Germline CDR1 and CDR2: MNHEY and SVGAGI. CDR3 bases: TGTGCCAGCAGTTCGACTAGTCACGAGCAGTACTTC. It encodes CASSSTSHEQYF.

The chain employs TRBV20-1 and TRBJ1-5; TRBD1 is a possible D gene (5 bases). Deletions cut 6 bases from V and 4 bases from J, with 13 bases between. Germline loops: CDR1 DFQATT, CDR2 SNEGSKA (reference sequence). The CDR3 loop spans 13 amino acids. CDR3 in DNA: TGCAGTGCGTCGGCAGGGAGTAATCAGCCCCAGCATTTT. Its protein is CSASAGSNQPQHF.

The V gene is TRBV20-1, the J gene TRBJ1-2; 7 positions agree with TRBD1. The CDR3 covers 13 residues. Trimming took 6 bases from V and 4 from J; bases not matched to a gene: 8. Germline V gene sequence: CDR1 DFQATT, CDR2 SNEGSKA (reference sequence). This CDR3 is CSAQRAGGYGYTF. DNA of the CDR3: TGCAGTGCCCAGAGGGCAGGGGGCTATGGCTACACCTTC.

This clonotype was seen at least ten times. CDR3 DNA: TGTGCCAGCAGCCAAGGGACGCAAGACTACGAGCAGTACTTC. Translation: CASSQGTQDYEQYF. V is TRBV4-2 and J is TRBJ2-7; D is unresolved. V gave up 1 base and J gave up 3 bases, with 10 bases separating them. The CDR3 has 14 amino acids. Germline V CDR1 and CDR2: LGHNA, YNFKEQ.

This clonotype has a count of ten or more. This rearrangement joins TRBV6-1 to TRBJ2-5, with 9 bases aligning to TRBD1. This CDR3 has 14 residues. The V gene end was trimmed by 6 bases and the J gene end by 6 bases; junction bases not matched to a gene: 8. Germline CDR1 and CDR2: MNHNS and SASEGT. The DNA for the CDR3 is TGTGCCAGCAGATCCTTGGACAGGGGAAAGACCCAGTACTTC. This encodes CASRSLDRGKTQYF.

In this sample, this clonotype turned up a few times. CDR3 amino acids: CASSEPGRNTGELFF. In nucleotides, the CDR3 is TGTGCCAGCAGTGAACCGGGTAGAAACACCGGGGAGCTGTTTTTT. The chain links TRBV6-1 to TRBJ2-2; D is ambiguous. Trimming stripped 2 bases from V and 2 bases from J, with 9 bases between. There are 15 residues in the CDR3. Germline CDR1 MNHNS, CDR2 SASEGT.